Following are 11 T cell receptor beta chains from one sample sequenced in a study of blood T cell repertoires in COVID-19. The assay was immunoSEQ multiplex PCR, and TCRdb's table has in-frame clones only and misses some. The sample has about 73,000 clones; around 81% are singletons. Sequenced: peripheral blood. Receptors originate from a human donor in a cohort sampled during active COVID-19.

The chain employs TRBV7-8 and TRBJ2-3, with TRBD2 matching over 8 bases. CDR1 is SGHVS and CDR2 is FQNEAQ in the germline V gene. There are 13 residues in the CDR3. V lost 6 bases and J lost 5; bases outside the gene matches: 4. Here the CDR3 DNA reads TGTGCCAGCAGAGCGGGGGCCATAGATACGCAGTATTTT. Its protein is CASRAGAIDTQYF.

The chain links TRBV5-6 to TRBJ2-1; a weak D match, TRBD1 (5 bases). The CDR3 has 14 amino acids. V gave up 0 bases and J gave up 1 base, with 5 bases separating them. Germline V gives CDR1 SGHDT, CDR2 YYEEEE. This chain's CDR3 is CASSLGQSYNEQFF. The CDR3 DNA reads TGTGCCAGCAGCTTGGGACAGTCCTACAATGAGCAGTTCTTC.

This chain connects TRBV5-5 to TRBJ2-5; 9 bases are a match to TRBD2. Germline V gene data show CDR1 as SGHKS and CDR2 as YYEKEE (reference sequence). The CDR3 consists of 16 residues. V lost 3 bases, J lost 7 bases, and 13 bases stayed unmatched. DNA for the CDR3: TGTGCCAGCAGCTCCGGACTAGCGAGGCGGGAAGGGACCCAGTACTTC. This translates into CASSSGLARREGTQYF.

The genes are TRBV4-1 and TRBJ1-2, with D possibly TRBD1 on 5 matching bases. This CDR3 contains 15 residues. Germline lookup yields CDR1 MGHRA and CDR2 YSYEKL. V lost 1 base and J 1 base, leaving 10 bases between the germline ends. CDR3 in DNA: TGCGCCAGCAGCCAAGGGACACCTGATAACTATGGCTACACCTTC. It codes for CASSQGTPDNYGYTF.

A few counts support this clone. V is TRBV28 and J is TRBJ1-5; 9 bases map to TRBD1. Germline V gene sequence: CDR1 MDHEN, CDR2 SYDVKM. V shed 6 bases and J 7 bases; nucleotides not matched to a gene: 7. This CDR3 is 14 amino acids long. Here the CDR3 reads CASRPTGGGQPQHF. CDR3 sequence (DNA): TGTGCCAGCAGGCCTACAGGGGGCGGGCAGCCCCAGCATTTT.

This clone showed up just once. The V and J genes are TRBV5-1 and TRBJ2-3, with D maybe TRBD2 (6 bases). CDR3 size: 15 residues. Trimming pared 4 bases from V and 0 bases from J, leaving 12 bases between. Germline assignment: CDR1 SGHRS and CDR2 YFSETQ. CDR3 coding DNA: TGCGCCAGCAGCCAACAACGGGAGAGCACAGATACGCAGTATTTT. Protein product: CASSQQRESTDTQYF. The full variable domain, completed using reference TRBV5-1 and TRBJ2-3, is KAGVTQTPRYLIKTRGQQVTLSCSPISGHRSVSWYQQTPGQGLQFLFEYFSETQRNKGNFPGRFSGRQFSNSRSEMNVSTLELGDSALYLCASSQQRESTDTQYFGPGTRLTVL.

This rearrangement joins TRBV13 to TRBJ2-3; TRBD1 agrees at 9 bases. This CDR3 spans 15 amino acids. CDR1 is PRHDT, CDR2 FYEKMQ, per germline (reference sequence). J lost 2 bases, V lost 5 bases, and 5 bases had no gene match. CDR3 amino acids: CASSRRDRATDTQYF. DNA for the CDR3: TGTGCCAGCAGCCGCCGGGACAGGGCCACAGATACGCAGTATTTT.

The chain uses TRBV7-9 and TRBJ1-5; a weak D match, TRBD1 (5 bases). The CDR3 has 15 residues. The ends were cut back, 2 bases at V and 4 bases at J, with 12 bases in the middle. Germline V gene sequence: CDR1 SEHNR, CDR2 FQNEAQ (reference sequence). The CDR3 DNA is TGTGCCAGCAGCTTATATGGGGGAGGAAATCAGCCCCAGCATTTT. It translates to CASSLYGGGNQPQHF.

The genes are TRBV5-1 and TRBJ2-2, with a tentative D call TRBD1 (6 bases). Germline V gene lookup returns CDR1 SGHRS and CDR2 YFSETQ. V was pared by 5 bases and J by 7 bases, with 12 bases between. The CDR3 contains 13 residues. The CDR3 DNA follows: TGCGCCAGCAGTCCCCAGGGGTTCGGGGAGCTGTTTTTT. As protein: CASSPQGFGELFF.

This chain connects TRBV7-3 to TRBJ2-3; perhaps TRBD2 as D (7 bases). Germline CDR1 and CDR2: SGHTA and FQGTGA. Trimming cost V 5 bases and J 6 bases, with 18 bases left between them. This CDR3 has 15 residues. The CDR3, as DNA: TGTGCCAGCAGCCCAAGGGGGGGACCCGATGATACGCAGTATTTT. Its protein is CASSPRGGPDDTQYF.

The CDR3 spells CASSSDPDTQYF. In DNA, the CDR3 is TGTGCCAGCAGTTCAGATCCAGATACGCAGTATTTT. V is TRBV27 and J is TRBJ2-3; unclear D gene. Between the trimmed V and J ends, which lost 4 bases and 4 bases, there was a span of 6 bases. Germline assignment: CDR1 MNHEY and CDR2 SMNVEV (reference sequence). The CDR3 length is 12 residues.